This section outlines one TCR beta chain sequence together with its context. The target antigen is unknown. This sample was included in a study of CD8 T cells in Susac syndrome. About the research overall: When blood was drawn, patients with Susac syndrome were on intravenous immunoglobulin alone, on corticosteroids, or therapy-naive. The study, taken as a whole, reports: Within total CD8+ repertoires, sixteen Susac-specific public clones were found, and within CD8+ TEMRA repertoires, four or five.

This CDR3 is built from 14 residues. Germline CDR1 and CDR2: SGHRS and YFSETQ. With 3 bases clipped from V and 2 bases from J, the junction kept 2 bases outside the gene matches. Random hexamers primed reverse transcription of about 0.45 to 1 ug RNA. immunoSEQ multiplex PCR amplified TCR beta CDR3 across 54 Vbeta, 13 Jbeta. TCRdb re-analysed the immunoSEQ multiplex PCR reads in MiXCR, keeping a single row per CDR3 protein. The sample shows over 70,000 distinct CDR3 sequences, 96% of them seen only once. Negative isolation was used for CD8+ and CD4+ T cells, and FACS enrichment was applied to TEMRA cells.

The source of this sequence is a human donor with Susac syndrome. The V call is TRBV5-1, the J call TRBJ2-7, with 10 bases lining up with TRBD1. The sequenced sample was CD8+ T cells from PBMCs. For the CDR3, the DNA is TGCGCCAGCAGCTCGGGACAGGGGACCTACGAGCAGTACTTC. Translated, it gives CASSSGQGTYEQYF.